The T cell receptor beta chain described here comes from a study of T cell responses to AZD1222 COVID-19 vaccine. The method was immunoSEQ multiplex PCR; TCRdb's version includes in-frame clones alone and lacks a portion of them. The sample consists of 95,000 to 130,000 clones, almost 95% of them appearing once. CDR1 and CDR2 (germline): SGHRS, YFSETQ. The V gene end was trimmed by 5 bases and the J gene end by 5 bases; junction bases not matched to a gene: 6. This CDR3 spans 13 amino acids. The origin of this receptor is an adult who received the AZD1222 COVID-19 vaccine. V gene TRBV5-1 combines with J gene TRBJ2-7; 8 bases agree with TRBD1. The sequencing here drew on peripheral blood, taken 28 days after the second AZD1222 dose. The CDR3 protein is CASRRTGSHEQYF. In DNA form, the CDR3 reads TGCGCCAGCAGAAGGACAGGGTCCCACGAGCAGTACTTC.